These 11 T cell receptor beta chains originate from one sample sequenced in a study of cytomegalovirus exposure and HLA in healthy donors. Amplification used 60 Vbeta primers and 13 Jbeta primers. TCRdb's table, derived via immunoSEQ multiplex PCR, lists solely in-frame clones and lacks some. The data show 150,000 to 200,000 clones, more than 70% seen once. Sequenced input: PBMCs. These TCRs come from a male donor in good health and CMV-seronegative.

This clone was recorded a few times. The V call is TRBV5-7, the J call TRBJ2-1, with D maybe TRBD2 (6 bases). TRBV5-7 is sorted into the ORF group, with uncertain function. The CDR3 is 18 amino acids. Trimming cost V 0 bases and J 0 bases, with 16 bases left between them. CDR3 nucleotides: TGTGCCAGCAGCTTGGTGCAGGCGGGGTCTAGCTCCTACAATGAGCAGTTCTTC. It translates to CASSLVQAGSSSYNEQFF.

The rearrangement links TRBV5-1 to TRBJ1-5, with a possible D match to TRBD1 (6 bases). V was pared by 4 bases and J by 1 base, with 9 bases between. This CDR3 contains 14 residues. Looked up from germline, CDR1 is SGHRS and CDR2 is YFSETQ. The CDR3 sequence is CASSPQGSNQPQHF. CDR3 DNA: TGCGCCAGCAGCCCACAGGGAAGCAATCAGCCCCAGCATTTT.

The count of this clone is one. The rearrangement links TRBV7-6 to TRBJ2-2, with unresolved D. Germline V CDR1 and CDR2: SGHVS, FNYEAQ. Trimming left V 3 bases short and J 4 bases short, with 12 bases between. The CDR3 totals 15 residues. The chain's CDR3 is CASSLSTDFTGELFF. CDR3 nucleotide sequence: TGTGCCAGCAGCTTGAGTACAGATTTCACCGGGGAGCTGTTTTTT.

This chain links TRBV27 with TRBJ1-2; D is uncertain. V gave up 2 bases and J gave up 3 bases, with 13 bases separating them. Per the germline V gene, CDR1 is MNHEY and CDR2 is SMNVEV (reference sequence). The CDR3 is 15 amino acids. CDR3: CASSLQFGLHYGYTF. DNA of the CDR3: TGTGCCAGCAGTTTACAATTTGGACTTCACTATGGCTACACCTTC.

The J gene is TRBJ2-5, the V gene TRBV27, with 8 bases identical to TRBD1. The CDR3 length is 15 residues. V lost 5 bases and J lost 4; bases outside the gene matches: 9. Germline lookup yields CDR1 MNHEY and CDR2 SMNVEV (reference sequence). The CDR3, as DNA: TGTGCCAGCAGTCCACGACAGGGGTCGGGAGAGACCCAGTACTTC. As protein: CASSPRQGSGETQYF.

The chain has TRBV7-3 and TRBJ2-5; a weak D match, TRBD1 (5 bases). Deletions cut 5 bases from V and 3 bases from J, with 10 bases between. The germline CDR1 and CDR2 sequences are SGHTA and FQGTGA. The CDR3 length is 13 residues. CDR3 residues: CASSLDREETQYF. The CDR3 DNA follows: TGTGCCAGCAGCCTAGACAGAGAAGAGACCCAGTACTTC.

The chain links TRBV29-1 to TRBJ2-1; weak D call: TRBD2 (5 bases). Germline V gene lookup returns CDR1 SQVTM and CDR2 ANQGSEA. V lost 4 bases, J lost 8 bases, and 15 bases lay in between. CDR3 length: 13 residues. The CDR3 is CSVVTTGYDEQFF. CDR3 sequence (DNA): TGCAGCGTTGTGACTACCGGCTATGATGAGCAGTTCTTC.

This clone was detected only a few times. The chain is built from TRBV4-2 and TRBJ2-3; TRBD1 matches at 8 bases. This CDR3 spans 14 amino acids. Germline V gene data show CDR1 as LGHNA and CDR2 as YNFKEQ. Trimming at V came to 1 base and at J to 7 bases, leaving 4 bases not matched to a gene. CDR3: CASSQAGGSYTQYF. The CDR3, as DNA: TGTGCCAGCAGCCAAGCAGGGGGCAGCTATACGCAGTATTTT.

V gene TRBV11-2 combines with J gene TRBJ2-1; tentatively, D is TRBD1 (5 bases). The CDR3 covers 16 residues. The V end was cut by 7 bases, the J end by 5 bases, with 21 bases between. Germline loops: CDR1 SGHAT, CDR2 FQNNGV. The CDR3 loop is CASTQGEFGPNNEQFF. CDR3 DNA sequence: TGTGCCAGCACCCAAGGGGAATTTGGACCCAACAATGAGCAGTTCTTC.

CDR3 in amino acids: CATSRVGDRGRFGNSPLHF. The CDR3 DNA reads TGTGCCACCAGCAGAGTTGGGGACAGGGGGCGTTTTGGTAATTCACCCCTCCACTTT. This chain links TRBV15 with TRBJ1-6; 12 bases align to TRBD1. CDR1 and CDR2 (germline): LNHNV, YYDKDF (reference sequence). J was trimmed by 6 bases and V by 1 base; bases with no gene match: 10. The CDR3 consists of 19 residues.

CDR3 sequence (DNA): TGTGCCAGCAGTTTATTACCGGGACTGGAATACGAGCAGTACTTC. This encodes CASSLLPGLEYEQYF. This chain links TRBV27 with TRBJ2-7, with TRBD2 as a possible D gene (6 bases). Germline CDR1 MNHEY, CDR2 SMNVEV (reference sequence). V was shortened by 1 base and J by 4 bases, with 14 bases between the two germline ends. This CDR3 is built from 15 residues.